This T cell receptor beta chain was obtained from a study of blood T cell repertoires in COVID-19. The overall study: Sites across the United States, Italy and Spain contributed samples from acute and convalescent COVID-19. PBMCs, B-cell-depleted T cells, or T cells provided the cDNA or gDNA that made up the material.

In the authors' workflow: For nucleated cells, counts were estimated from reference gene primer amplification. The table came from immunoSEQ multiplex PCR; TCRdb's copy has only in-frame clones and leaves some out. V and J calls and clone size follow that table, whereas D and trimming were derived from the DNA. Among roughly 700,000 clones, about nine tenths were seen once, and the ten largest hold roughly 0.25%. There are 14 residues in the CDR3. Per the germline V gene, CDR1 is SGDLS and CDR2 is YYNGEE. V was cut by 3 bases and J by 0 bases, with 9 bases left in between. This clonotype was sampled from a young woman with acute or convalescent COVID-19. The rearrangement joins TRBV9 to TRBJ1-1; TRBD1 is a possible D gene (6 bases). Sequencing was carried out using peripheral blood. The CDR3 region is CASSAGALNTEAFF. CDR3 sequence (DNA): TGTGCCAGCAGCGCAGGGGCCTTGAACACTGAAGCTTTCTTT. The full variable domain, its missing parts supplied by reference TRBV9 and TRBJ1-1, is DSGVTQTPKHLITATGQRVTLRCSPRSGDLSVYWYQQSLDQGLQFLIQYYNGEERAKGNILERFSAQQFPDLHSELNLSSLELGDSALYFCASSAGALNTEAFFGQGTRLTVV.